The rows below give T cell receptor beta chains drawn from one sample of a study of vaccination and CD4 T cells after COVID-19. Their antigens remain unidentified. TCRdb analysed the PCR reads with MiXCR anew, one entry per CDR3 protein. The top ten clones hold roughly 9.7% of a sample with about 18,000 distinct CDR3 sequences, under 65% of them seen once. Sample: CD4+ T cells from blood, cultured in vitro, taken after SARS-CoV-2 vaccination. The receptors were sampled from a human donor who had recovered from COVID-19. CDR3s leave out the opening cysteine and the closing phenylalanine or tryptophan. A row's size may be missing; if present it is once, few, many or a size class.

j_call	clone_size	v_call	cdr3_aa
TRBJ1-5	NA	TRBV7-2	ASSLDTGVSNQPQH
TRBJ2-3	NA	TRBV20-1	SALLAGPQTDTQY
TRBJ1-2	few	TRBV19	ASSTSGGVAYGYT
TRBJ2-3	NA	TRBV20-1	SARGIQSPDTQY
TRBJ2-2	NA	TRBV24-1	ATSKKRGTNTGELF
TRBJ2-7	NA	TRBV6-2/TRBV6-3	ASSEAGTAEQY
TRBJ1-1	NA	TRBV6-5	ASSYSGYGTGTNTEAF
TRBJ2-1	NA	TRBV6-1	ASKTSGGSNEQF
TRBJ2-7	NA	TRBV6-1	ASSPETGNYEQY
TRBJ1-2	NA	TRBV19	ASRDRLPSNYGYT
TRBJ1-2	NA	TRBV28	ASSFEGFGYT
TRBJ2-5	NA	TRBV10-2	ASSESGLAGVMGETQY
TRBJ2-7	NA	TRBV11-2	ASTTFPGLAGVGSYEQY
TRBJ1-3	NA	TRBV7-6	ASSPPGGGNTIY
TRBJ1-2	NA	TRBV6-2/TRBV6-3	ASSYSTAYGYT
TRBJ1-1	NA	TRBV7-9	ASSLPAGVGTEAF
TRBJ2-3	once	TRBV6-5	ASSYEETTQY
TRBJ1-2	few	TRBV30	AWSPPGQGWNGYT
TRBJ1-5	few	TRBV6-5	ASSYSAGGAQH
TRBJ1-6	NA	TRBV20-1	SARTDGDDGSPLH
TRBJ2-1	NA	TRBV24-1	ATSDGNRVEQF
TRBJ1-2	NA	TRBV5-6	ASSSTPGQGARGYT
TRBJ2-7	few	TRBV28	ASSLTGAEQY
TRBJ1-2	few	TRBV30	AWGMRYGYT
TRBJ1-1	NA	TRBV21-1	ASSKGAGRENTEAF
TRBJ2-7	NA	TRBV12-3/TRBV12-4	ASTQGRLYEQY
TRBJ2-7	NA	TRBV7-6	ASSLTTGSYEQY
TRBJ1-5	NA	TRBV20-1	SAMSEVRQPQH
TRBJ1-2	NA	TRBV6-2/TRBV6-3	ASSINRGGGYT
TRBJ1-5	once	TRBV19	ASSSQLGGVSNQPQH
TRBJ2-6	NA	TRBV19	ASSSLRDRGSGANVLT
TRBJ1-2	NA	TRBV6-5	ASSYSSSGRGGYT
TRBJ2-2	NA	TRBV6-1	ASSERLDGNTGELF
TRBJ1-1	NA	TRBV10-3	AISEAEDSNTEAF
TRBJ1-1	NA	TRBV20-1	SALRKTINTEAF
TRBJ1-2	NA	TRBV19	ASSIQGDYGYT
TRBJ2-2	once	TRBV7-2	ASSPRPPGGLNTGELF
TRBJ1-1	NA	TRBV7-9	ASSLAGGISTEAF
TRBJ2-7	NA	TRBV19	ASSEIRGYEQY
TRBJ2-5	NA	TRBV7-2	ASSLSSGRAGETQY
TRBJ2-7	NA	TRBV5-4	ASSSQGPAAYEQY
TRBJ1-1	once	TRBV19	ASRGPAEAF
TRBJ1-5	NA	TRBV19	ASSHRDSNQPQH
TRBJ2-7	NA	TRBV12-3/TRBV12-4	ASSPDGGTYEQY
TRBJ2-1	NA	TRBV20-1	SAGSGGAYNEQF
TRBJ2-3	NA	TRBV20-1	SAMSGRLGLSDTQY
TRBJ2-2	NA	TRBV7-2	ASSVSRGTGELF
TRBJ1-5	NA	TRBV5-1	ASSPDSNSNQPQH
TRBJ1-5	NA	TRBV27	ASSPHYLQGEISNQPQH
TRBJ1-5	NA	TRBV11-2	ASSLDRTDGSNQPQH
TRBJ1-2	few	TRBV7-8	ASSLVTGGGYT
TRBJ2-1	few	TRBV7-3	ASSTGGGPGGEQF
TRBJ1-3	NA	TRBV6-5	ASSSLWATSEGNTIY